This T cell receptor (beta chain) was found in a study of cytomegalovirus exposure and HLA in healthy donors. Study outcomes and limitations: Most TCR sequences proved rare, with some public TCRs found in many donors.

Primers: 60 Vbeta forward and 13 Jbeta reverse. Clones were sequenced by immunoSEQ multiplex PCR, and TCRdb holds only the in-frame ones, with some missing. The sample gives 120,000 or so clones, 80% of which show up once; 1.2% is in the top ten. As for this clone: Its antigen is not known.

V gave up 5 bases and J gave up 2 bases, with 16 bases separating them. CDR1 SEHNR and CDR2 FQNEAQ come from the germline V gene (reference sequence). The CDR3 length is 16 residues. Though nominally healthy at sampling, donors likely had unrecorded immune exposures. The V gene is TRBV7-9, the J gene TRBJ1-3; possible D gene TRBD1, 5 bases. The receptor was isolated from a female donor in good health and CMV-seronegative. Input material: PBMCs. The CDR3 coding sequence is TGTGCCAGCAGCAGGTGGGCAGGGCAAGCTGGAAACACCATATATTTT. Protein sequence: CASSRWAGQAGNTIYF.